The rows below give T cell receptor beta chains drawn from one sample of a study of Ad26.COV2.S vaccination and SARS-CoV-2 variants. TCRdb's copy holds only in-frame clones and misses some; the assay was immunoSEQ multiplex PCR. The repertoire has almost 400,000 clones, about nine tenths of them found once; the top ten carry 1.9%. The source material was peripheral blood, sampled in a trial of Ad26.COV2.S vaccine versus placebo. These receptors came from a person between 18 and 65 years old who received the Ad26.COV2.S COVID-19 vaccine or a placebo. CDR3s include the opening cysteine and the closing phenylalanine or tryptophan. The order of the fields is CDR3 protein, CDR3 DNA, clone size, D gene, J gene, V gene. The D gene is left open where the match is weak. Rows give clone size only sometimes, using once, few, many, or a class for an expanded clone.

CDR3aa: CAISDSTGLYEQYF
CDR3nt: TGTGCCATCAGTGATTCCACCGGACTCTACGAGCAGTACTTC
abundance: -
d_gene: -
j_gene: TRBJ2-7
v_gene: TRBV10-3

CDR3aa: CASSLGEYNEQFF
CDR3nt: TGTGCCAGCAGTCTCGGGGAGTACAATGAGCAGTTCTTC
abundance: -
d_gene: -
j_gene: TRBJ2-1
v_gene: TRBV6-4

CDR3aa: CASSLGSGRANEQFF
CDR3nt: TGTGCCAGCAGCTTGGGGAGCGGGAGGGCCAATGAGCAGTTCTTC
abundance: -
d_gene: TRBD2
j_gene: TRBJ2-1
v_gene: TRBV5-8

CDR3aa: CASSGGYEAFF
CDR3nt: TGTGCCAGCAGTGGGGGTTATGAAGCTTTCTTT
abundance: -
d_gene: -
j_gene: TRBJ1-1
v_gene: TRBV27

CDR3aa: CASSARQGAYEQYF
CDR3nt: TGTGCCAGCAGCGCTAGACAGGGGGCCTACGAGCAGTACTTC
abundance: -
d_gene: TRBD1
j_gene: TRBJ2-7
v_gene: TRBV9

CDR3aa: CASSLSGRAYNEQFF
CDR3nt: TGTGCCAGTAGCCTTAGCGGGAGGGCCTACAATGAGCAGTTCTTC
abundance: -
d_gene: TRBD2
j_gene: TRBJ2-1
v_gene: TRBV19

CDR3aa: CASTQRGTGGYNEQFF
CDR3nt: TGTGCCAGTACCCAACGTGGGACAGGGGGATACAATGAGCAGTTCTTC
abundance: -
d_gene: TRBD1
j_gene: TRBJ2-1
v_gene: TRBV19

CDR3aa: CASSVLAGELGEQYF
CDR3nt: TGTGCCAGCAGTGTACTAGCGGGAGAATTGGGCGAGCAGTACTTC
abundance: -
d_gene: TRBD2
j_gene: TRBJ2-7
v_gene: TRBV2

CDR3aa: CASSQVQGGAKNIQYF
CDR3nt: TGCGCCAGCAGCCAAGTACAGGGGGGAGCCAAAAACATTCAGTACTTC
abundance: -
d_gene: TRBD1
j_gene: TRBJ2-4
v_gene: TRBV4-1

CDR3aa: CASRDRFYEQYF
CDR3nt: TGTGCCAGCAGGGACAGGTTTTACGAGCAGTACTTC
abundance: -
d_gene: TRBD1
j_gene: TRBJ2-7
v_gene: TRBV12-3/TRBV12-4

CDR3aa: CASRGPGAGNTIYF
CDR3nt: TGTGCCAGTAGGGGGCCAGGGGCTGGAAACACCATATATTTT
abundance: -
d_gene: -
j_gene: TRBJ1-3
v_gene: TRBV19

CDR3aa: CASSLQGGETQYF
CDR3nt: TGTGCCAGCAGCCTACAGGGAGGGGAGACCCAGTACTTC
abundance: once
d_gene: -
j_gene: TRBJ2-5
v_gene: TRBV5-4

CDR3aa: CASSSWTSGTYEQYF
CDR3nt: TGTGCCAGCAGCTCATGGACTAGCGGGACCTACGAGCAGTACTTC
abundance: -
d_gene: TRBD2
j_gene: TRBJ2-7
v_gene: TRBV7-8

CDR3aa: CAWSLMNTEAFF
CDR3nt: TGTGCCTGGAGTCTCATGAACACTGAAGCTTTCTTT
abundance: -
d_gene: -
j_gene: TRBJ1-1
v_gene: TRBV30

CDR3aa: CASSPSWASGSRRDTQYF
CDR3nt: TGTGCCAGCAGTCCCAGTTGGGCTAGCGGGTCCAGAAGGGATACGCAGTATTTT
abundance: -
d_gene: TRBD2
j_gene: TRBJ2-3
v_gene: TRBV3-1/TRBV3-2

CDR3aa: CASREQGNSNQPQHF
CDR3nt: TGTGCCAGCAGAGAACAAGGAAATAGCAATCAGCCCCAGCATTTT
abundance: -
d_gene: -
j_gene: TRBJ1-5
v_gene: TRBV2

CDR3aa: CASSLAGLAGGTGELFF
CDR3nt: TGTGCCAGCAGCCTTGCCGGACTAGCGGGAGGTACCGGGGAGCTGTTTTTT
abundance: -
d_gene: TRBD2
j_gene: TRBJ2-2
v_gene: TRBV9

CDR3aa: CASSFQGNEQYF
CDR3nt: TGCGCCAGCAGCTTCCAGGGAAACGAGCAGTACTTC
abundance: few
d_gene: -
j_gene: TRBJ2-7
v_gene: TRBV5-1

CDR3aa: CASGRGSTDTQYF
CDR3nt: TGCGCCAGCGGCAGGGGGAGCACAGATACGCAGTATTTT
abundance: -
d_gene: TRBD1
j_gene: TRBJ2-3
v_gene: TRBV5-1

CDR3aa: CASSLEGNTGNEQFF
CDR3nt: TGCGCCAGCAGCTTGGAGGGCAACACTGGCAATGAGCAGTTCTTC
abundance: once
d_gene: -
j_gene: TRBJ2-1
v_gene: TRBV5-1

CDR3aa: CASSLKGGSFRGMNTEAFF
CDR3nt: TGCGCCAGCAGCTTAAAGGGGGGTTCCTTCAGGGGGATGAACACTGAAGCTTTCTTT
abundance: -
d_gene: TRBD1
j_gene: TRBJ1-1
v_gene: TRBV5-1

CDR3aa: CASSPDRAGQPQHF
CDR3nt: TGTGCCAGCTCACCAGACCGGGCCGGGCAGCCCCAGCATTTT
abundance: once
d_gene: -
j_gene: TRBJ1-5
v_gene: TRBV18

CDR3aa: CASSFAWKPYEQYF
CDR3nt: TGTGCCAGCAGTTTCGCCTGGAAACCCTACGAGCAGTACTTC
abundance: -
d_gene: -
j_gene: TRBJ2-7
v_gene: TRBV27

CDR3aa: CASTSGEYNEQFF
CDR3nt: TGCGCCAGCACAAGCGGGGAGTACAATGAGCAGTTCTTC
abundance: -
d_gene: TRBD2
j_gene: TRBJ2-1
v_gene: TRBV10-1

CDR3aa: CAWSSLGFANEKLFF
CDR3nt: TGTGCCTGGAGTTCTTTAGGTTTCGCTAATGAAAAACTGTTTTTT
abundance: -
d_gene: -
j_gene: TRBJ1-4
v_gene: TRBV30

CDR3aa: CALEGSGQNNEQFF
CDR3nt: TGTGCTCTGGAGGGCTCTGGACAGAACAATGAGCAGTTCTTC
abundance: -
d_gene: -
j_gene: TRBJ2-1
v_gene: TRBV30

CDR3aa: CASRGLVDEQFF
CDR3nt: TGTGCCAGCAGGGGACTAGTTGATGAGCAGTTCTTC
abundance: -
d_gene: TRBD2
j_gene: TRBJ2-1
v_gene: TRBV12-3/TRBV12-4

CDR3aa: CATAYRSHREGSEAFF
CDR3nt: TGTGCCACCGCTTACCGTAGTCACAGGGAGGGATCTGAAGCTTTCTTT
abundance: -
d_gene: -
j_gene: TRBJ1-1
v_gene: TRBV10-3

CDR3aa: CASSFLGNSYEQYF
CDR3nt: TGTGCCAGCAGCTTTCTGGGCAATTCGTACGAGCAGTACTTC
abundance: -
d_gene: -
j_gene: TRBJ2-7
v_gene: TRBV7-2

CDR3aa: CASRMGGASGRNEQFF
CDR3nt: TGTGCCAGCAGAATGGGGGGGGCTAGCGGGAGGAATGAGCAGTTCTTC
abundance: -
d_gene: TRBD2
j_gene: TRBJ2-1
v_gene: TRBV28

CDR3aa: CASSLRPHNQPQHF
CDR3nt: TGTGCCAGCAGTTTACGACCGCACAATCAGCCCCAGCATTTT
abundance: once
d_gene: -
j_gene: TRBJ1-5
v_gene: TRBV27

CDR3aa: CASSTGTANSPLHF
CDR3nt: TGTGCCAGCAGCACGGGGACAGCAAATTCACCCCTCCACTTT
abundance: -
d_gene: TRBD1
j_gene: TRBJ1-6
v_gene: TRBV9

CDR3aa: CASSEVGMSYEQYF
CDR3nt: TGTGCCAGCAGTGAAGTGGGAATGTCCTACGAGCAGTACTTC
abundance: -
d_gene: -
j_gene: TRBJ2-7
v_gene: TRBV25-1

CDR3aa: CASSYGGGPQHF
CDR3nt: TGTGCCAGCAGTTACGGGGGAGGGCCCCAGCATTTT
abundance: -
d_gene: -
j_gene: TRBJ1-5
v_gene: TRBV6-5

CDR3aa: CASRLAGGPYEQFF
CDR3nt: TGTGCCAGCAGACTAGCGGGAGGGCCATATGAGCAGTTCTTC
abundance: -
d_gene: TRBD2
j_gene: TRBJ2-1
v_gene: TRBV3-1/TRBV3-2